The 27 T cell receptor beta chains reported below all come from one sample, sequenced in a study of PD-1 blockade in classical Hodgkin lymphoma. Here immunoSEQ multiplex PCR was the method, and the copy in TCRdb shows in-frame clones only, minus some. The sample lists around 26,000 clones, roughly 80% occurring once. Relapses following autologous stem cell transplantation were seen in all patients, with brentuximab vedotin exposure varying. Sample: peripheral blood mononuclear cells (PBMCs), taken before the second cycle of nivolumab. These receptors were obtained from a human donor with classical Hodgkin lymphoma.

The CDR3 DNA reads TGTGCTAGTGGTTTGGTAGCCGGGGATTTAGAGGACACTGAAGCTTTCTTT. Its translation is CASGLVAGDLEDTEAFF. This chain joins TRBV12-5 and TRBJ1-1; D remains unclear. CDR3 length: 17 residues. The V gene lost 0 bases and the J gene lost 3 bases, with 17 bases spanning the gap. Germline V gene sequence: CDR1 LGHNT, CDR2 FRNRAP.

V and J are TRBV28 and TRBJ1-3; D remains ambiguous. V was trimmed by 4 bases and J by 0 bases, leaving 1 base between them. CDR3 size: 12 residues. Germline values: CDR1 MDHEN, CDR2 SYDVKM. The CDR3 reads CASSYSGNTIYF. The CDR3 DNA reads TGTGCCAGCAGTTACTCTGGAAACACCATATATTTT.

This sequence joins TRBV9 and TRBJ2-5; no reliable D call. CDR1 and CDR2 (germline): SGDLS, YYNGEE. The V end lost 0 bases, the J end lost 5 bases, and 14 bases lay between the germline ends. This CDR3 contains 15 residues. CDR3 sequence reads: CASSVEGVAWETQYF. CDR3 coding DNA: TGTGCCAGCAGCGTAGAGGGTGTCGCGTGGGAGACCCAGTACTTC. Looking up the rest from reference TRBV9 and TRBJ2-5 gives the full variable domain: DSGVTQTPKHLITATGQRVTLRCSPRSGDLSVYWYQQSLDQGLQFLIQYYNGEERAKGNILERFSAQQFPDLHSELNLSSLELGDSALYFCASSVEGVAWETQYFGPGTRLLVL.

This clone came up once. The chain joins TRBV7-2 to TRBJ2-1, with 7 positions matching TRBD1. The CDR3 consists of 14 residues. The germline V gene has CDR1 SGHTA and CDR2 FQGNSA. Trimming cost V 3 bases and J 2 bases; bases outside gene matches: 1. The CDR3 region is CASSFGTAYNEQFF. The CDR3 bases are TGTGCCAGCAGCTTCGGGACAGCCTACAATGAGCAGTTCTTC. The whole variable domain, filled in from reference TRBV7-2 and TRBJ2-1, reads GAGVSQSPSNKVTEKGKDVELRCDPISGHTALYWYRQSLGQGLEFLIYFQGNSAPDKSGLPSDRFSAERTGGSVSTLTIQRTQQEDSAVYLCASSFGTAYNEQFFGPGTRLTVL.

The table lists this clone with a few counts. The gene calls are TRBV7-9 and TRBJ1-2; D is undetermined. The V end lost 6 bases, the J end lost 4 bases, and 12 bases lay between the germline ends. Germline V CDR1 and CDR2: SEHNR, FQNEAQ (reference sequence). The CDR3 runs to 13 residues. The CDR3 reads CASSSTRRYGYTF. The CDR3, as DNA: TGTGCCAGCAGTTCGACAAGGCGCTATGGCTACACCTTC.

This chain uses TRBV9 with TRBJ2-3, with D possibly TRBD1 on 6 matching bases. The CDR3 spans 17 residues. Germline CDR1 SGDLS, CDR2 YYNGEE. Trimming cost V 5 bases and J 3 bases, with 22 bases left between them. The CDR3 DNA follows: TGTGCCAGCAGTGACCACCGGGTGGGGGCAATAACAGATACGCAGTATTTT. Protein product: CASSDHRVGAITDTQYF.

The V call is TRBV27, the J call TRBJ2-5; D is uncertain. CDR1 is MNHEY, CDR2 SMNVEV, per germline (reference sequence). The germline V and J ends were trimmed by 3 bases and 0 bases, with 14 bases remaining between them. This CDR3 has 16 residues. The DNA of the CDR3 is TGTGCCAGCAGTTTCCTCGGTGCATCCCACCAAGAGACCCAGTACTTC. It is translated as CASSFLGASHQETQYF.

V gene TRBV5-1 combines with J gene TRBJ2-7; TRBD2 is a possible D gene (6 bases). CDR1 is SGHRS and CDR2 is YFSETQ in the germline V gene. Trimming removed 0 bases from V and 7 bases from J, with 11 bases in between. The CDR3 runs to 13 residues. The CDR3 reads CASSLVEEGEQYF. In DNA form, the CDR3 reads TGCGCCAGCAGCTTGGTAGAGGAGGGGGAGCAGTACTTC.

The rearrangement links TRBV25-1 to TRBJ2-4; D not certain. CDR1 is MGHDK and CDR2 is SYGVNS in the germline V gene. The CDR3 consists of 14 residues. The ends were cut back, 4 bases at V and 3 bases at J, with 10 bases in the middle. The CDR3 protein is CASSASVYKNIQYF. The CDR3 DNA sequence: TGTGCCAGCAGTGCCTCAGTCTACAAAAACATTCAGTACTTC.

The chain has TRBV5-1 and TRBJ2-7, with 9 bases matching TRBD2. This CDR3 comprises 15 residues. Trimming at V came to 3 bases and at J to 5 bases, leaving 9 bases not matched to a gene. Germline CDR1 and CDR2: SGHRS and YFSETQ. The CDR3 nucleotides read TGCGCCAGCAGCTCCACCAGTAGCGGGAGAAACGAGCAGTACTTC. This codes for CASSSTSSGRNEQYF. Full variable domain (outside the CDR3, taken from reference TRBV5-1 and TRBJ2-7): KAGVTQTPRYLIKTRGQQVTLSCSPISGHRSVSWYQQTPGQGLQFLFEYFSETQRNKGNFPGRFSGRQFSNSRSEMNVSTLELGDSALYLCASSSTSSGRNEQYFGPGTRLTVT.

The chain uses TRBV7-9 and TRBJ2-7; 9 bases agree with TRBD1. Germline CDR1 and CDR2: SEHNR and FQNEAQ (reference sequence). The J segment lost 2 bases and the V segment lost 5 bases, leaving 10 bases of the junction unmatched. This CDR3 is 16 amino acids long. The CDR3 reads CASSLTSGTGTYEQYF. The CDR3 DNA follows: TGTGCCAGCAGCCTAACCTCCGGGACAGGGACCTACGAGCAGTACTTC.

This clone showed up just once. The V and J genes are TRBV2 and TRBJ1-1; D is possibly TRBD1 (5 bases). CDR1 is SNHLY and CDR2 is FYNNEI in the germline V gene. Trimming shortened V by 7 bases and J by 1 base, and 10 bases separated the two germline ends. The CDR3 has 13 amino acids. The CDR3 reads CASTGLTNTEAFF. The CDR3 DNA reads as TGTGCCAGCACGGGACTGACGAACACTGAAGCTTTCTTT. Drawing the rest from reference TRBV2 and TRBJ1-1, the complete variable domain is EPEVTQTPSHQVTQMGQEVILRCVPISNHLYFYWYRQILGQKVEFLVSFYNNEISEKSEIFDDQFSVERPDGSNFTLKIRSTKLEDSAMYFCASTGLTNTEAFFGQGTRLTVV.

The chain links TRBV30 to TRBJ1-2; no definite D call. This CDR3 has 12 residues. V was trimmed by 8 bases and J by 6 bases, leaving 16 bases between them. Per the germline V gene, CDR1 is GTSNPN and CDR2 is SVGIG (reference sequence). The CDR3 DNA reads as TGTGCCCGGGAGGGCCTTATAGATGGCTACACCTTC. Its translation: CAREGLIDGYTF.

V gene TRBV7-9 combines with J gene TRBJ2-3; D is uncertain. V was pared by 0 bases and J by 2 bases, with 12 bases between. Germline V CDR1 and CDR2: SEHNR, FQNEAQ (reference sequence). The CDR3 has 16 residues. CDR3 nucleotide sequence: TGTGCCAGCAGCTTAGCTAGACTGGATAACACAGATACGCAGTATTTT. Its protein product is CASSLARLDNTDTQYF.

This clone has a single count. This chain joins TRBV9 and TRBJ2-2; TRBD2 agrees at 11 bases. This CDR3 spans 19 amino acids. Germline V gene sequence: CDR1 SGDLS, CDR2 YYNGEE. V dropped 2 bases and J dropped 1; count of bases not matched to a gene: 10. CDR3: CASSVTTRTSGQNTGELFF. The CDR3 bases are TGTGCCAGCAGCGTCACCACAAGGACTAGCGGGCAGAACACCGGGGAGCTGTTTTTT.

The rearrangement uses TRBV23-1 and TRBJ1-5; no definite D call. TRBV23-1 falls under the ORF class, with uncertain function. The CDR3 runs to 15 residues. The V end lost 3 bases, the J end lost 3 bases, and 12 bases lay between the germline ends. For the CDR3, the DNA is TGCGCCAGCAGTCACCCCGCAGGATTCAATCAGCCCCAGCATTTT. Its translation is CASSHPAGFNQPQHF.

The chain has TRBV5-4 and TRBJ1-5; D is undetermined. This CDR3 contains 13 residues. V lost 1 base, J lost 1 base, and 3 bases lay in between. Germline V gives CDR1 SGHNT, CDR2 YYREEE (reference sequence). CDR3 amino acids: CASSLYSNQPQHF. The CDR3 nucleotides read TGTGCCAGCAGCTTGTACAGCAATCAGCCCCAGCATTTT.

CDR3 amino acids: CAWKDRGSDTGELFF. In DNA form, the CDR3 reads TGTGCCTGGAAAGACAGGGGGTCGGACACCGGGGAGCTGTTTTTT. The gene calls are TRBV30 and TRBJ2-2, with TRBD1 identical over 9 bases. Losses at the gene ends were 4 bases for V and 3 bases for J; bases not matched to a gene: 6. There are 15 residues in the CDR3. Germline V gene data show CDR1 as GTSNPN and CDR2 as SVGIG (reference sequence).

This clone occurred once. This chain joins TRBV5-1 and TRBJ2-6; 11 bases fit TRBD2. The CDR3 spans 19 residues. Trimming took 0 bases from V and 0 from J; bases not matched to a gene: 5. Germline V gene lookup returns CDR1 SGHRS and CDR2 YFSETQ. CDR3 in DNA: TGCGCCAGCAGCTTGGCCCCGGGACTAGCGGTCTCTGGGGCCAACGTCCTGACTTTC. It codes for CASSLAPGLAVSGANVLTF.

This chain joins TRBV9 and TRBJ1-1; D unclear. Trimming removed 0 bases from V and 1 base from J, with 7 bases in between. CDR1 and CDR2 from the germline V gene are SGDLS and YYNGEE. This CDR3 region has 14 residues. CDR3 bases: TGTGCCAGCAGCGTAGGGGCGGAGAACACTGAAGCTTTCTTT. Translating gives CASSVGAENTEAFF.

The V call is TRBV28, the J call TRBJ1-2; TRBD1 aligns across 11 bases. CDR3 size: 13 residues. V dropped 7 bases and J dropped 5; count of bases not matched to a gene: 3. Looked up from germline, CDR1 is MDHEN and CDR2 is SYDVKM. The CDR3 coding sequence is TGTGCCAGCAATCGGGACAGGGGGTATGGCTACACCTTC. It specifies CASNRDRGYGYTF.

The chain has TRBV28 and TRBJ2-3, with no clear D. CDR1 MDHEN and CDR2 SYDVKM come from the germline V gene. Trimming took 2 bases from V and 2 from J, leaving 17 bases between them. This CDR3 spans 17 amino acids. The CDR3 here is CASSLIDFGLVTDTQYF. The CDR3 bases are TGTGCCAGCAGTTTAATCGACTTTGGCCTGGTCACAGATACGCAGTATTTT.

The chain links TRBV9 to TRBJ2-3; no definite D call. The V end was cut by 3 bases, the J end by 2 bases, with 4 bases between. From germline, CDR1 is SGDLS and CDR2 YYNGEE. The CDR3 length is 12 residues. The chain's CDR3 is CASSAYTDTQYF. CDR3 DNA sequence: TGTGCCAGCAGCGCTTACACAGATACGCAGTATTTT.

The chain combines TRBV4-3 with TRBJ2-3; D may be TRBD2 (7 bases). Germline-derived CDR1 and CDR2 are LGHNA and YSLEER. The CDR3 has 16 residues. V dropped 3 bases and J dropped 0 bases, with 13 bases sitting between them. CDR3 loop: CASSQGASGSTDTQYF. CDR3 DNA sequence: TGCGCCAGCAGCCAGGGGGCTAGCGGCAGCACAGATACGCAGTATTTT.

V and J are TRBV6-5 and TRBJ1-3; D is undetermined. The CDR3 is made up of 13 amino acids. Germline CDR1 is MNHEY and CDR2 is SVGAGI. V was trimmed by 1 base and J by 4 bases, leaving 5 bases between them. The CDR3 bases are TGTGCCAGCAGTTACTGGGAAGGAAACACCATATATTTT. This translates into CASSYWEGNTIYF.

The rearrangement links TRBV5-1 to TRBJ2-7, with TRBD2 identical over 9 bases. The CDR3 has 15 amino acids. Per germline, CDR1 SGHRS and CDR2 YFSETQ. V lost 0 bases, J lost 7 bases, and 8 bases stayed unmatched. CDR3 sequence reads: CASSLVAGGPNEQYF. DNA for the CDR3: TGCGCCAGCAGCTTGGTGGCGGGAGGGCCTAATGAGCAGTACTTC.

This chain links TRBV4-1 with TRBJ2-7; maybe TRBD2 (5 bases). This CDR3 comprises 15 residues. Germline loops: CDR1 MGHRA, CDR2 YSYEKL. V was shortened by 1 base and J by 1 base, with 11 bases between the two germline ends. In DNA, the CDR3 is TGCGCCAGCAGCCAAGGCGAGGGAGAGTCCTACGAGCAGTACTTC. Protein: CASSQGEGESYEQYF.